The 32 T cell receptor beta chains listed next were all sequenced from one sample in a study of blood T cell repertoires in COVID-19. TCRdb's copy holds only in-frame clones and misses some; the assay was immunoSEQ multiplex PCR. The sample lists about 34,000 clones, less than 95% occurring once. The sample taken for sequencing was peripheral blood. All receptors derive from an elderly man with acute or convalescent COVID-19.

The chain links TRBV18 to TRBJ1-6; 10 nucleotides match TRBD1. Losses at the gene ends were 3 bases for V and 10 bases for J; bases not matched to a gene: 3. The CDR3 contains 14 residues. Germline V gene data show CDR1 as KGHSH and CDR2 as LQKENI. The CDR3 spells CASSPPGQGSPLHF. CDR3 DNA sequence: TGTGCCAGCTCACCCCCGGGACAGGGGTCACCCCTCCACTTT.

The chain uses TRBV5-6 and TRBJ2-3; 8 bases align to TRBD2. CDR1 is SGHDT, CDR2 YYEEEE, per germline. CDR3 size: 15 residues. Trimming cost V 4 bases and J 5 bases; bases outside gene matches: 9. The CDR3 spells CASSPLRGGRDTQYF. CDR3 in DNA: TGTGCCAGCAGCCCCCTCCGGGGGGGCCGAGATACGCAGTATTTT. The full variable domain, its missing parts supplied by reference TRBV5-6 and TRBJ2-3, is DAGVTQSPTHLIKTRGQQVTLRCSPKSGHDTVSWYQQALGQGPQFIFQYYEEEERQRGNFPDRFSGHQFPNYSSELNVNALLLGDSALYLCASSPLRGGRDTQYFGPGTRLTVL.

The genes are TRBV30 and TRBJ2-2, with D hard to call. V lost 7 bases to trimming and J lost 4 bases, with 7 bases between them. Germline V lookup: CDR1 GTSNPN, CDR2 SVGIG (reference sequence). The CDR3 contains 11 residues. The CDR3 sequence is CASGGTGELFF. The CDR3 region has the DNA TGTGCCTCCGGCGGCACCGGGGAGCTGTTTTTT.

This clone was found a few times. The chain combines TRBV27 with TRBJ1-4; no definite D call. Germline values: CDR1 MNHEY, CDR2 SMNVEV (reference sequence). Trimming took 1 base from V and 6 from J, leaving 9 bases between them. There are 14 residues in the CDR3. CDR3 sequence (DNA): TGTGCCAGCAGTTTATGGCCCAACGATGAAAAACTGTTTTTT. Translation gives CASSLWPNDEKLFF.

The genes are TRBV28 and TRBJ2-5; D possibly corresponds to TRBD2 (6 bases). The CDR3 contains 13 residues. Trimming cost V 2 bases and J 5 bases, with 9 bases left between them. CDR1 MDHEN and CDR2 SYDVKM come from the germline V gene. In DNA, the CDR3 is TGTGCCAGCAGTTTAGGCGGGAAGGAGACCCAGTACTTC. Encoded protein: CASSLGGKETQYF.

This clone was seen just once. Here the CDR3 reads CASSLSTGGISYNEQFF. Written as DNA, the CDR3 is TGCGCCAGCAGCTTATCAACAGGGGGCATTTCCTACAATGAGCAGTTCTTC. This rearrangement joins TRBV5-1 to TRBJ2-1; 9 nucleotides match TRBD1. The CDR3 sequence is 17 residues long. Germline V gives CDR1 SGHRS, CDR2 YFSETQ. Trimming cost V 2 bases and J 1 base; bases outside gene matches: 7.

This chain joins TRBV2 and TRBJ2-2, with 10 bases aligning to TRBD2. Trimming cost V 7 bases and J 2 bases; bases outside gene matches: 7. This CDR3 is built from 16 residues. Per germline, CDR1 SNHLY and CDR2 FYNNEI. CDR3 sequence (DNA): TGTGCCAGCAACCTATGGACTAGCGGAAACACCGGGGAGCTGTTTTTT. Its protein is CASNLWTSGNTGELFF. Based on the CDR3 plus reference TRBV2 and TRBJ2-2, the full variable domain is EPEVTQTPSHQVTQMGQEVILRCVPISNHLYFYWYRQILGQKVEFLVSFYNNEISEKSEIFDDQFSVERPDGSNFTLKIRSTKLEDSAMYFCASNLWTSGNTGELFFGEGSRLTVL.

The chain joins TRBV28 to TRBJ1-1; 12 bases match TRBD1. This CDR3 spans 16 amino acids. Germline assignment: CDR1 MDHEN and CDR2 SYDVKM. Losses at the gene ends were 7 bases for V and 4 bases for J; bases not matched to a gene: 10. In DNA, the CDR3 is TGTGCCAGCATTCTTGCCCGGGGACAGGGGGCCACTGAAGCTTTCTTT. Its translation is CASILARGQGATEAFF.

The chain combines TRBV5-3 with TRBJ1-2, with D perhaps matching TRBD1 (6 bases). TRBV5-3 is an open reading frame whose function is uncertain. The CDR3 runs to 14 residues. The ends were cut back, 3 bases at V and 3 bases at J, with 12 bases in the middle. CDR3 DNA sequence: TGTGCCAGAAGCTATTACAGGGATGACTATGGCTACACCTTC. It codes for CARSYYRDDYGYTF.

The CDR3 DNA is TGCGCCAGCAGGCCCGGACAGGGTCAAACTAATGAAAAACTGTTTTTT. Protein product: CASRPGQGQTNEKLFF. The chain joins TRBV5-1 to TRBJ1-4; 8 positions agree with TRBD1. The CDR3 covers 16 residues. The germline CDR1 and CDR2 sequences are SGHRS and YFSETQ. V lost 5 bases, J lost 1 base, and 7 bases stayed unmatched.

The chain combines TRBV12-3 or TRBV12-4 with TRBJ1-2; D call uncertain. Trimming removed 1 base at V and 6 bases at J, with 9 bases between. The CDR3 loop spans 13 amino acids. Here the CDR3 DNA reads TGTGCCAGCAGTTTAGTTGGAGGGCATGGCTACACCTTC. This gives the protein CASSLVGGHGYTF.

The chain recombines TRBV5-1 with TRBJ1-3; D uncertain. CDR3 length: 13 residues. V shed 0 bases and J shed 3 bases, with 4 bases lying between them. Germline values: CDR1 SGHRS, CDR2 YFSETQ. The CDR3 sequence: CASSLGSGNTIYF. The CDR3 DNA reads TGCGCCAGCAGCTTGGGCAGTGGAAACACCATATATTTT.

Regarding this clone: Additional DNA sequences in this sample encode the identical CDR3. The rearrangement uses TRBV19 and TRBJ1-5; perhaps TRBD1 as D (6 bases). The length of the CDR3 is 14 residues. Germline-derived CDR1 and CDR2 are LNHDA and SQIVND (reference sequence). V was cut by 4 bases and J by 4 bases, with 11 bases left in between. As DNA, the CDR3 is TGTGCCAGTAGTACTCTACAGGGAAATCAGCCCCAGCATTTT. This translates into CASSTLQGNQPQHF.

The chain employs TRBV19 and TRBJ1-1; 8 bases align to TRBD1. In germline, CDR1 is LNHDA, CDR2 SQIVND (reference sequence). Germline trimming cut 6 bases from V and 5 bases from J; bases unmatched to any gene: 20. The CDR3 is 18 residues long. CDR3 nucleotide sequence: TGTGCCAGTAGGCGGGCTCCGAGTGACAGGGGCGGTAAGACTGAAGCTTTCTTT. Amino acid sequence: CASRRAPSDRGGKTEAFF. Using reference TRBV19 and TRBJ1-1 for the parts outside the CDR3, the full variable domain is DGGITQSPKYLFRKEGQNVTLSCEQNLNHDAMYWYRQDPGQGLRLIYYSQIVNDFQKGDIAEGYSVSREKKESFPLTVTSAQKNPTAFYLCASRRAPSDRGGKTEAFFGQGTRLTVV.

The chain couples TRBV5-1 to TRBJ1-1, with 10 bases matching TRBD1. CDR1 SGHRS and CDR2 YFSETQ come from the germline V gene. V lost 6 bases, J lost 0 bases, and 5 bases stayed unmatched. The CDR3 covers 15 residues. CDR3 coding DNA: TGCGCCAGCAACGTCGGGACAGGGGTGAACACTGAAGCTTTCTTT. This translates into CASNVGTGVNTEAFF. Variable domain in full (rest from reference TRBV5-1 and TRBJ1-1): KAGVTQTPRYLIKTRGQQVTLSCSPISGHRSVSWYQQTPGQGLQFLFEYFSETQRNKGNFPGRFSGRQFSNSRSEMNVSTLELGDSALYLCASNVGTGVNTEAFFGQGTRLTVV.

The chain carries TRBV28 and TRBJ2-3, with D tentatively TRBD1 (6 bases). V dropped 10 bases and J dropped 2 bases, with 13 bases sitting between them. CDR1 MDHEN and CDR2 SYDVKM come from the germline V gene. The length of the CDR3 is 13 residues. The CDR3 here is CATNRVPTDTQYF. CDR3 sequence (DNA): TGTGCCACCAACAGGGTTCCCACAGATACGCAGTATTTT.

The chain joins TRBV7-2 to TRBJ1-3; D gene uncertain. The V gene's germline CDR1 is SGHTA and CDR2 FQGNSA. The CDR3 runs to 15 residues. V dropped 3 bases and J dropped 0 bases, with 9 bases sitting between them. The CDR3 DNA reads TGTGCCAGCAGCTTTCTCCGGGACTCTGGAAACACCATATATTTT. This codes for CASSFLRDSGNTIYF. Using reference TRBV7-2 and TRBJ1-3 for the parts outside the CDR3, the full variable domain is GAGVSQSPSNKVTEKGKDVELRCDPISGHTALYWYRQSLGQGLEFLIYFQGNSAPDKSGLPSDRFSAERTGGSVSTLTIQRTQQEDSAVYLCASSFLRDSGNTIYFGEGSWLTVV.

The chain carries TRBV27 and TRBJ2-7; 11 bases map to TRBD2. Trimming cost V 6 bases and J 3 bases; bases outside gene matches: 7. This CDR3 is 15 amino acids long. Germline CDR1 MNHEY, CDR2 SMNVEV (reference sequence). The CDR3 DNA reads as TGTGCCAGCAGCTCCTTCCTAGCGGGGGGCTACGAGCAGTACTTC. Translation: CASSSFLAGGYEQYF.

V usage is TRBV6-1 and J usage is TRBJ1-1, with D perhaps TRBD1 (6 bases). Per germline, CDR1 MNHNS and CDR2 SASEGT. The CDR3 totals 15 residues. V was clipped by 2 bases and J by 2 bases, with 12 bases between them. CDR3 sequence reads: CASSESYRVNTEAFF. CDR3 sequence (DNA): TGTGCCAGCAGTGAAAGCTACAGGGTAAACACTGAAGCTTTCTTT.

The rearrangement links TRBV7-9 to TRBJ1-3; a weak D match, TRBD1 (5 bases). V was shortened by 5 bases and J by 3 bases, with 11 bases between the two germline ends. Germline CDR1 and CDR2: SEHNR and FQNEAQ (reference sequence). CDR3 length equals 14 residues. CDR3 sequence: CASSEPTVGNTIYF. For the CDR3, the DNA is TGTGCCAGCAGCGAACCGACAGTTGGAAACACCATATATTTT.

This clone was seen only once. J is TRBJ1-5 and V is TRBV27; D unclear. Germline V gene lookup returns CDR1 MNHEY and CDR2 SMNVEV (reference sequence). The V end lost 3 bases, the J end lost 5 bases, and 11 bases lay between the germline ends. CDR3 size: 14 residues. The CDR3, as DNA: TGTGCCAGCAGTTTTAAGGGAGAGTATCAGCCCCAGCATTTT. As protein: CASSFKGEYQPQHF.

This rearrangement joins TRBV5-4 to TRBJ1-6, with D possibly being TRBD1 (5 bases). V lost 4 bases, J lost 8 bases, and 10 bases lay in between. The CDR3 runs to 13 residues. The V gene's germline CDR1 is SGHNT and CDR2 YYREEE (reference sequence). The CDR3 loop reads CASSTRADSPLHF. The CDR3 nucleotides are TGTGCCAGCAGCACCAGGGCGGATTCACCCCTCCACTTT. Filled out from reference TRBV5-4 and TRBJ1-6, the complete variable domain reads ETGVTQSPTHLIKTRGQQVTLRCSSQSGHNTVSWYQQALGQGPQFIFQYYREEENGRGNFPPRFSGLQFPNYSSELNVNALELDDSALYLCASSTRADSPLHFGNGTRLTVT.

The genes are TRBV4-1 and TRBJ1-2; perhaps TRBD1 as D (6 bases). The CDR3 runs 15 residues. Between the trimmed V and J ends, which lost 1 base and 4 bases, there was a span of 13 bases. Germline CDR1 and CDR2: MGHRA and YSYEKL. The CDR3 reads CASSQGHRVAYGYTF. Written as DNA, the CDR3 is TGCGCCAGCAGCCAAGGGCACAGGGTTGCCTATGGCTACACCTTC.

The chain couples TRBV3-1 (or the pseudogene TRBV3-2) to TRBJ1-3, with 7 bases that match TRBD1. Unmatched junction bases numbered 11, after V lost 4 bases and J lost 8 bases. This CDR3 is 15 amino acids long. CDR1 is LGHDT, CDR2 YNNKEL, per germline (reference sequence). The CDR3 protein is CASSRTGGGLDTIYF. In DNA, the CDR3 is TGTGCCAGCAGCCGGACAGGTGGTGGTTTGGACACCATATATTTT.

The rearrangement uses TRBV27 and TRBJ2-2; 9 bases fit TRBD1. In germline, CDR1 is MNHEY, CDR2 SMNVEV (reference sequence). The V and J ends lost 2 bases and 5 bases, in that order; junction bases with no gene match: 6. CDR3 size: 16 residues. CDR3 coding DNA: TGTGCCAGCAGTTTAGGGGACAGGGTGGATACCGGGGAGCTGTTTTTT. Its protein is CASSLGDRVDTGELFF.

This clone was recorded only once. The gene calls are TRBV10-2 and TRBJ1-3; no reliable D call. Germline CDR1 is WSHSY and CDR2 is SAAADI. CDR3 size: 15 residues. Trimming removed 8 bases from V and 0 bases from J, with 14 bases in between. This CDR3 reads CASLPRESSGNTIYF. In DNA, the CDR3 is TGCGCCAGCCTCCCGAGGGAGAGCTCTGGAAACACCATATATTTT.

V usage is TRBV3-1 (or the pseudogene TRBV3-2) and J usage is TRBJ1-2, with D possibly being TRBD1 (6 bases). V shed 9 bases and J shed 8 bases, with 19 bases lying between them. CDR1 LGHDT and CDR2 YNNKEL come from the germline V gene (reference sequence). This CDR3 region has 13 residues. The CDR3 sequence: CASKPGAGRGYTF. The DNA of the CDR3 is TGTGCCAGTAAACCAGGGGCTGGTCGAGGCTACACCTTC.

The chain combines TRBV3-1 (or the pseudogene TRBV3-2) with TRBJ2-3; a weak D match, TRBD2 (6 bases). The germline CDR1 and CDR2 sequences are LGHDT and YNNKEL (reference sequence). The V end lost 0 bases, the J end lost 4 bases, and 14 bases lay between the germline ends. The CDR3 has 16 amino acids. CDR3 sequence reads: CASSQETPGGSDTQYF. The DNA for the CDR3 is TGTGCCAGCAGCCAAGAGACCCCTGGGGGGTCAGATACGCAGTATTTT.

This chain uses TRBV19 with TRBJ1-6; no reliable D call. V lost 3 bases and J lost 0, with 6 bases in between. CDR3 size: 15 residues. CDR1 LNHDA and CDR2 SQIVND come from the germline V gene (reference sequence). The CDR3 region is CASSMGSSYNSPLHF. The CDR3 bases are TGTGCCAGTAGTATGGGGAGCTCCTATAATTCACCCCTCCACTTT.

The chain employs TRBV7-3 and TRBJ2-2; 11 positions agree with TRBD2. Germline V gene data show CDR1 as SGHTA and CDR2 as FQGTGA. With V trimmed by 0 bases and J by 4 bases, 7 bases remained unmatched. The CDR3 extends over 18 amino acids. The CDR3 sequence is CASSLTSGGAIGTGELFF. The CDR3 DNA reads TGTGCCAGCAGCTTAACTAGCGGGGGGGCAATCGGCACCGGGGAGCTGTTTTTT. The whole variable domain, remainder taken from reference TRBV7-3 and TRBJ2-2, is GAGVSQTPSNKVTEKGKYVELRCDPISGHTALYWYRQSLGQGPEFLIYFQGTGAADDSGLPNDRFFAVRPEGSVSTLKIQRTERGDSAVYLCASSLTSGGAIGTGELFFGEGSRLTVL.

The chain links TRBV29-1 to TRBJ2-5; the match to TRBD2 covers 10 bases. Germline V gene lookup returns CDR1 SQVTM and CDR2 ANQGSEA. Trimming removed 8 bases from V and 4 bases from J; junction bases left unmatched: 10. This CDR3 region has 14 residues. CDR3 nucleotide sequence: TGCAGCCACCGAGGGACTAGCGAGGGAGAGACCCAGTACTTC. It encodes CSHRGTSEGETQYF.

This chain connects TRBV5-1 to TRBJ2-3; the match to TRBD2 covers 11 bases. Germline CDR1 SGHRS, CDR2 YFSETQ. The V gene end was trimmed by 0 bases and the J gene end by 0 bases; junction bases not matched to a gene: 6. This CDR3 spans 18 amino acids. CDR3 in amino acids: CASSLGLAGSSSTDTQYF. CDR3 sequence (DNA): TGCGCCAGCAGCTTGGGACTAGCGGGGTCCTCTAGCACAGATACGCAGTATTTT.